This T cell receptor beta chain emerged from a study of shared clonotypes between healthy human individuals (dated by TCRdb to 2019 to 2021). With regard to the full study: A few men and a couple of women, aged 18 to 49 years, made up the cohort. For each donor, CD4 naive and CD4 memory were each given three plates, CD8 naive was given two plates, and CD8 memory was given one plate. To estimate repertoire size and how much clonotypes are shared between individuals, the study performed deep sequencing of blood TCR repertoires from about 5 healthy adults. To increase sequencing depth and limit assay-specific biases, different laboratories used diverse techniques to prepare libraries and sequence TCR repertoires. Each donor's leukapheresis produced roughly between roughly 0.9 and 8.9 billion PBMCs.

Using the deep immunoSEQ assay, TCR CDR3 regions were amplified from genomic DNA by multiplex PCR. Extracted genomic DNA from each cell subset was distributed evenly across all wells of several immunoSEQ 96-well plates, and each plate was treated as a replicate. For sorted subsets, 150 to 250 ng of genomic DNA, equivalent to 25,000 to 35,000 T cell genomes, went into each replicate PCR. The purified libraries were quantified using a Qubit 3.0 fluorometer, sized with a Bioanalyzer 2100, and then quantified again using the KAPA Library Quantification kit. Every immunoSEQ 96-well plate was sequenced on a separate single-read 150-cycle Illumina NextSeq 550 flow cell. As for the authors' bioinformatics: Because the immunoSEQ output included only junctional sequences and no quality scores, the filtering could not be the same as the filtering used for full-length reads. To assign V/J genes and CDR3, sequences were annotated using PyIR, a Python wrapper for IgBLAST v1.9, with IMGT germline references. Reads with weak V/J assignments (E-value above 1e-6), missing CDR3, stop codons, out-of-frame junctions, or ambiguous translated residues were removed. V3J clonotypes were defined by identical inferred V gene, J gene, and CDR3 amino acid sequence. Percentage overlap between repertoires was calculated by dividing the number of shared unique clonotypes by the size of the smaller repertoire. RTK rarefaction, the Chao1 estimator, and Recon v2.1 estimates of unobserved clonotypes were used to assess repertoire richness. For all TCRbeta clonotypes obtained by the gDNA method from a few donors, generation probabilities were computed with OLGA. The immuneACCESS repertoire file appears here via TCRdb, limited to in-frame rearrangements. These files lack a portion of the clones; in checked studies, under half of the deficit traces to unresolved V genes, and the cause of the others is not known. The V and J calls and clone size come from that table; D and trimming were worked out from the DNA. For this sample the table gives approximately 710,000 clones, of which about nine tenths were detected only once. Clones ranked in the top ten supply less than 40% of the sample.

The paper's findings and limits, for the study overall: Pairwise subsampling indicated that sequencing depth was expected to affect the degree of clonotype sharing among donors. Sampling was restricted to blood, and TCR repertoires in tissues likely differ from the TCR repertoires found in blood. The genetic and exposure-history diversity represented was limited by the small number of donors. Approximately 5% of naive CD4, around 4% of naive CD8, around 2.3% of memory CD4, and about 0.4% of memory CD8 clonotypes were shared across several donors. Incomplete sequencing was indicated by rarefaction of sorted-subset datasets, despite the large sequencing depth. Compared with non-shared clonotypes, clonotypes shared by all four sorted-subset donors had higher generation probabilities. Larger estimated clonotype richness was generally found for naive subsets than for memory subsets.

Details on this clone: There is no known antigen for this receptor. Base qualities are not provided; no much larger clone lies one nucleotide away.

Healthy HIV-negative adults with no recently reported acute infections or vaccinations were included as donors. All donors were Caucasian adults living in Nashville, Tennessee, USA. The CD8 memory samples were a combination of magnetically selected CD45RO+ cells and CCR7-negative CD45RA+ effector memory (TemRA) cells. Blood was obtained by leukapheresis, after which PBMCs were separated by Ficoll-Histopaque density gradient centrifugation and cryopreserved in liquid nitrogen vapor phase. Analytical flow cytometry was used to check the purity and quantity of each magnetically sorted T cell population. Each sorted fraction had its genomic DNA isolated and then quantified by UV absorbance on a Nanodrop 2000c. CDR1 MGHDK and CDR2 SYGVNS were looked up in the germline V gene. Counted from cysteine to phenylalanine, this CDR3 has 14 amino acids. The entry retains the CDR3 DNA only, 42 bases that are in frame from base 1. V ends up 10 bases short and J 0 bases short, with an unmatched junction base count of 6.

This chain joins TRBV25-1 to TRBJ2-1; 7 middle bases align to TRBD2. The sequence came from a man younger than 35 in good health. Some clones in this sample may be carry-over from other donors' samples. The source material was memory CD8+ T cells from PBMCs. The sample's cell subset or site label, decoded: CD45RO+ cells pooled with CCR7-negative TemRA cells. CDR3 region: CAISGDSSYNEQFF. The DNA sequence is as follows: TGTGCCATCAGCGGGGATAGCTCCTACAATGAGCAGTTCTTC.